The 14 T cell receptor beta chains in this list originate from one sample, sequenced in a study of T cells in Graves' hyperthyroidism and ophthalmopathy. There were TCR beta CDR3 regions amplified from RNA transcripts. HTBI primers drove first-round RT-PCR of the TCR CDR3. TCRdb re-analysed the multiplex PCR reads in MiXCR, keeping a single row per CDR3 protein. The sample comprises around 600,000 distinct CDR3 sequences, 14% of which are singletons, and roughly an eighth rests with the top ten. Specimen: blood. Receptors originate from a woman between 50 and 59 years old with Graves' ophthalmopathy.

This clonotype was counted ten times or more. CDR3 bases: TGTGCCAGCAGTAACAGGGTTCTGGGGGAGCTGTTTTTT. It is translated as CASSNRVLGELFF. This chain uses TRBV6-2 or TRBV6-3 with TRBJ2-2; TRBD1 is a possible D gene (6 bases). CDR3 length: 13 amino acids. Trimming stripped 5 bases from V and 8 bases from J, with 12 bases between. Germline assignment: CDR1 MNHEY and CDR2 SVGEGT.

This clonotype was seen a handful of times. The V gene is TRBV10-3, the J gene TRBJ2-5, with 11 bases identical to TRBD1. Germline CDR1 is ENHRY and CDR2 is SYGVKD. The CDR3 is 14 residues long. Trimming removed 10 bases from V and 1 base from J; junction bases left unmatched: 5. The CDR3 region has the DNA TGTGCCAGCAAGGGACAGGGGGGCCAAGAGACCCAGTACTTC. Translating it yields CASKGQGGQETQYF.

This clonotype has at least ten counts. The CDR3 loop is CASSQSSGIEQFF. The DNA of the CDR3 is TGTGCCAGCAGCCAGTCTAGCGGTATTGAGCAGTTCTTC. The chain uses TRBV3-1 and TRBJ2-1; TRBD2 matches 7 bases. With V trimmed by 3 bases and J by 9 bases, 5 bases remained unmatched. Germline assignment: CDR1 LGHDT and CDR2 YNNKEL (reference sequence). The CDR3 runs to 13 residues.

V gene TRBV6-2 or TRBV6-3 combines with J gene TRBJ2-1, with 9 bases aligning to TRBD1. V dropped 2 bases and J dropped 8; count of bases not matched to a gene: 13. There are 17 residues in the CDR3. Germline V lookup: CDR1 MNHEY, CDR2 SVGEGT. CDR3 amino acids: CASSYPTRGQGGDEQFF. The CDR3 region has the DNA TGTGCCAGCAGTTACCCTACTAGGGGACAGGGAGGAGATGAGCAGTTCTTC.

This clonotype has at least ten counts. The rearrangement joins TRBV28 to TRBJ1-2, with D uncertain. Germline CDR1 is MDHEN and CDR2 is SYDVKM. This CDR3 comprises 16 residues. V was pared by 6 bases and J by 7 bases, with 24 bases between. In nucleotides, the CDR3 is TGTGCCAGCAGCTACGTGGTGAAGGCGCTTCTGGGTGGCTACACCTTC. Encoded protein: CASSYVVKALLGGYTF.

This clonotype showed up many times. CDR3 DNA: TGCAGTGCCCTTAGGGCAGAATCGGCTGAAGCTTTCTTT. As protein: CSALRAESAEAFF. The J gene is TRBJ1-1, the V gene TRBV20-1, with D unclear. The CDR3 runs 13 residues. V was clipped by 6 bases and J by 6 bases, with 17 bases between them. Germline values: CDR1 DFQATT, CDR2 SNEGSKA (reference sequence).

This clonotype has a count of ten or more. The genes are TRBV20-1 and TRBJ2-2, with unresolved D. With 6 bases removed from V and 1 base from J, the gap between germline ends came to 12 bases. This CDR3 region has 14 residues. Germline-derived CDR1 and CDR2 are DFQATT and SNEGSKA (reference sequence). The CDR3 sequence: CSARPRGNTGELFF. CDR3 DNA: TGCAGTGCCCGCCCCAGAGGGAACACCGGGGAGCTGTTTTTT.

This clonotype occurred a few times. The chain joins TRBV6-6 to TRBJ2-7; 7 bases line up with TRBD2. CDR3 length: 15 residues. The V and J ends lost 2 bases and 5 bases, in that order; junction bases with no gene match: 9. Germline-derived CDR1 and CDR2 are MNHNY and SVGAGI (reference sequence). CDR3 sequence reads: CASSYGAGDWDEQYF. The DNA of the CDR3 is TGTGCCAGCAGTTACGGGGCGGGGGACTGGGACGAGCAGTACTTC.

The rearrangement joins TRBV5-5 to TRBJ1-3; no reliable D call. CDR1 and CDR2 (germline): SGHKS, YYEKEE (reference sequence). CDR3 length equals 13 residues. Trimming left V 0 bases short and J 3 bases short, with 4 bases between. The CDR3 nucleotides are TGTGCCAGCAGCTTGGTTTTTGGAAACACCATATATTTT. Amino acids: CASSLVFGNTIYF.

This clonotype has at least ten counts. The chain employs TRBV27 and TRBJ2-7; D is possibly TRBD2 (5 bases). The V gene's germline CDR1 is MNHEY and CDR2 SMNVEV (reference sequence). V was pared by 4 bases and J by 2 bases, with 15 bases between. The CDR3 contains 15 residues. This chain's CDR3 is CASSWSGDGAYEQYF. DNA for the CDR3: TGTGCCAGCAGTTGGTCCGGGGATGGGGCCTACGAGCAGTACTTC.

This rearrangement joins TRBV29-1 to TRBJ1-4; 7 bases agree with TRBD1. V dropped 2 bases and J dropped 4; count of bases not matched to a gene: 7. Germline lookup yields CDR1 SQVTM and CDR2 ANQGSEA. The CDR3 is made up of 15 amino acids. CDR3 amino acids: CSVEKGGQINEKLFF. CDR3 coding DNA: TGCAGCGTTGAAAAAGGGGGACAGATTAATGAAAAACTGTTTTTT.

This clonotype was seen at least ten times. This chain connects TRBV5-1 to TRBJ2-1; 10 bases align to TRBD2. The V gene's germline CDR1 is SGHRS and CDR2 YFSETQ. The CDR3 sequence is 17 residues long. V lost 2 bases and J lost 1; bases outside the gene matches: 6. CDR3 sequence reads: CASSFRLAGGSYNEQFF. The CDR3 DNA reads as TGCGCCAGCAGCTTCCGACTAGCGGGCGGATCCTACAATGAGCAGTTCTTC.

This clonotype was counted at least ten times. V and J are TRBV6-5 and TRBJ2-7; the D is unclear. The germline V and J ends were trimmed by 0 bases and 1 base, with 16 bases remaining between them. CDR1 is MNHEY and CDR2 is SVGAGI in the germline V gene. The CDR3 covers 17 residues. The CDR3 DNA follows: TGTGCCAGCAGTTACTCTTGGATCTCAAGGGAATCCTACGAGCAGTACTTC. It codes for CASSYSWISRESYEQYF.

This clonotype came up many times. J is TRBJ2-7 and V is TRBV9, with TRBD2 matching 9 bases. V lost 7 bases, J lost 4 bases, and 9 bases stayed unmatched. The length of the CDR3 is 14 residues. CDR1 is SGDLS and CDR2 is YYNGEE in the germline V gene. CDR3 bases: TGTGCCAGCGCGGGAGGGCCGGTTCCATACGAGCAGTACTTC. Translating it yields CASAGGPVPYEQYF.